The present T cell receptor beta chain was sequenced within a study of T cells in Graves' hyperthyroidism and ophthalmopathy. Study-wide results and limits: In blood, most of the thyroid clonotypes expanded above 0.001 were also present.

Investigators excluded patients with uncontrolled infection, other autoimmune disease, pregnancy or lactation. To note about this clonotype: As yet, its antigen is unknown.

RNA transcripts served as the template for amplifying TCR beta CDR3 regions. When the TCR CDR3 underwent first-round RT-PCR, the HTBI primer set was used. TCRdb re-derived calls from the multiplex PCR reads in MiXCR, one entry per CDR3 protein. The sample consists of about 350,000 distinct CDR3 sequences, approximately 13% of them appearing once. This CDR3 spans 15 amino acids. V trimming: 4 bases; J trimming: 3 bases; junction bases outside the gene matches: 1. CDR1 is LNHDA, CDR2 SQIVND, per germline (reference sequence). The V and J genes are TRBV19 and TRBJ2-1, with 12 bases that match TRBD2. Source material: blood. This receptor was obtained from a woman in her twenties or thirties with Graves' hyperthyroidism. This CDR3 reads CASSTSGRDYNEQFF. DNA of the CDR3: TGTGCCAGTAGTACTAGCGGGAGGGACTACAATGAGCAGTTCTTC.